This record covers a single T cell receptor (beta chain). The data are from a study of blood T cells in healthy people across ages. From germline, CDR1 is ENHRY and CDR2 SYGVKD. The CDR3 covers 13 residues. Using a J-beta primer mix together with a sample-barcoded 5' primer, a second PCR was run for roughly 7 to 11 cycles. TCRdb re-called the 5' RACE reads through MiXCR, storing one row per CDR3 protein. The sample contains 1,500,000 or so distinct CDR3 sequences, 35% to 45% of which appear only once. The rearrangement uses TRBV10-3 and TRBJ2-5; D call uncertain. The DNA matches TRBJ2-7 better at its end, which makes the J call doubtful. The receptor's source is a woman between 18 and 30 years old in good health. The sample taken for sequencing was blood. DNA for the CDR3: TGTGCCATCAGTGATGGCAGAAGATACGAGCAGTACTTC. This translates into CAISDGRRYEQYF.